This TCR beta chain was sequenced for a study of follicular helper T cells after annual influenza vaccination. Profiled with immunoSEQ multiplex PCR; TCRdb holds only in-frame clones, not every one. The data show about 10,000 clones, with over 70% seen just once and 3.6% held by the top ten. The time point here: 2015-2016 season, pre-vaccination. Adults received seasonal inactivated influenza vaccine, with sorted blood CD4 subsets sequenced before and after. The CDR3 extends over 11 amino acids. Per the germline V gene, CDR1 is MDHEN and CDR2 is SYDVKM. V was clipped by 6 bases and J by 7 bases, with 7 bases between them.

This chain uses TRBV28 with TRBJ2-1, with D unresolved. The clonotype comes from an adult who received the influenza vaccine. The sample was CXCR5+ CD38- circulating T follicular helper cells from blood, taken on the day of influenza vaccination. As to subset: circulating Tfh, non-naive CD4+CXCR5+PD-1+ (ICOS+CD38+ or ICOS-CD38-). This CDR3 is CASRTKNEQFF. For the CDR3, the DNA is TGTGCCAGCAGGACGAAGAATGAGCAGTTCTTC.